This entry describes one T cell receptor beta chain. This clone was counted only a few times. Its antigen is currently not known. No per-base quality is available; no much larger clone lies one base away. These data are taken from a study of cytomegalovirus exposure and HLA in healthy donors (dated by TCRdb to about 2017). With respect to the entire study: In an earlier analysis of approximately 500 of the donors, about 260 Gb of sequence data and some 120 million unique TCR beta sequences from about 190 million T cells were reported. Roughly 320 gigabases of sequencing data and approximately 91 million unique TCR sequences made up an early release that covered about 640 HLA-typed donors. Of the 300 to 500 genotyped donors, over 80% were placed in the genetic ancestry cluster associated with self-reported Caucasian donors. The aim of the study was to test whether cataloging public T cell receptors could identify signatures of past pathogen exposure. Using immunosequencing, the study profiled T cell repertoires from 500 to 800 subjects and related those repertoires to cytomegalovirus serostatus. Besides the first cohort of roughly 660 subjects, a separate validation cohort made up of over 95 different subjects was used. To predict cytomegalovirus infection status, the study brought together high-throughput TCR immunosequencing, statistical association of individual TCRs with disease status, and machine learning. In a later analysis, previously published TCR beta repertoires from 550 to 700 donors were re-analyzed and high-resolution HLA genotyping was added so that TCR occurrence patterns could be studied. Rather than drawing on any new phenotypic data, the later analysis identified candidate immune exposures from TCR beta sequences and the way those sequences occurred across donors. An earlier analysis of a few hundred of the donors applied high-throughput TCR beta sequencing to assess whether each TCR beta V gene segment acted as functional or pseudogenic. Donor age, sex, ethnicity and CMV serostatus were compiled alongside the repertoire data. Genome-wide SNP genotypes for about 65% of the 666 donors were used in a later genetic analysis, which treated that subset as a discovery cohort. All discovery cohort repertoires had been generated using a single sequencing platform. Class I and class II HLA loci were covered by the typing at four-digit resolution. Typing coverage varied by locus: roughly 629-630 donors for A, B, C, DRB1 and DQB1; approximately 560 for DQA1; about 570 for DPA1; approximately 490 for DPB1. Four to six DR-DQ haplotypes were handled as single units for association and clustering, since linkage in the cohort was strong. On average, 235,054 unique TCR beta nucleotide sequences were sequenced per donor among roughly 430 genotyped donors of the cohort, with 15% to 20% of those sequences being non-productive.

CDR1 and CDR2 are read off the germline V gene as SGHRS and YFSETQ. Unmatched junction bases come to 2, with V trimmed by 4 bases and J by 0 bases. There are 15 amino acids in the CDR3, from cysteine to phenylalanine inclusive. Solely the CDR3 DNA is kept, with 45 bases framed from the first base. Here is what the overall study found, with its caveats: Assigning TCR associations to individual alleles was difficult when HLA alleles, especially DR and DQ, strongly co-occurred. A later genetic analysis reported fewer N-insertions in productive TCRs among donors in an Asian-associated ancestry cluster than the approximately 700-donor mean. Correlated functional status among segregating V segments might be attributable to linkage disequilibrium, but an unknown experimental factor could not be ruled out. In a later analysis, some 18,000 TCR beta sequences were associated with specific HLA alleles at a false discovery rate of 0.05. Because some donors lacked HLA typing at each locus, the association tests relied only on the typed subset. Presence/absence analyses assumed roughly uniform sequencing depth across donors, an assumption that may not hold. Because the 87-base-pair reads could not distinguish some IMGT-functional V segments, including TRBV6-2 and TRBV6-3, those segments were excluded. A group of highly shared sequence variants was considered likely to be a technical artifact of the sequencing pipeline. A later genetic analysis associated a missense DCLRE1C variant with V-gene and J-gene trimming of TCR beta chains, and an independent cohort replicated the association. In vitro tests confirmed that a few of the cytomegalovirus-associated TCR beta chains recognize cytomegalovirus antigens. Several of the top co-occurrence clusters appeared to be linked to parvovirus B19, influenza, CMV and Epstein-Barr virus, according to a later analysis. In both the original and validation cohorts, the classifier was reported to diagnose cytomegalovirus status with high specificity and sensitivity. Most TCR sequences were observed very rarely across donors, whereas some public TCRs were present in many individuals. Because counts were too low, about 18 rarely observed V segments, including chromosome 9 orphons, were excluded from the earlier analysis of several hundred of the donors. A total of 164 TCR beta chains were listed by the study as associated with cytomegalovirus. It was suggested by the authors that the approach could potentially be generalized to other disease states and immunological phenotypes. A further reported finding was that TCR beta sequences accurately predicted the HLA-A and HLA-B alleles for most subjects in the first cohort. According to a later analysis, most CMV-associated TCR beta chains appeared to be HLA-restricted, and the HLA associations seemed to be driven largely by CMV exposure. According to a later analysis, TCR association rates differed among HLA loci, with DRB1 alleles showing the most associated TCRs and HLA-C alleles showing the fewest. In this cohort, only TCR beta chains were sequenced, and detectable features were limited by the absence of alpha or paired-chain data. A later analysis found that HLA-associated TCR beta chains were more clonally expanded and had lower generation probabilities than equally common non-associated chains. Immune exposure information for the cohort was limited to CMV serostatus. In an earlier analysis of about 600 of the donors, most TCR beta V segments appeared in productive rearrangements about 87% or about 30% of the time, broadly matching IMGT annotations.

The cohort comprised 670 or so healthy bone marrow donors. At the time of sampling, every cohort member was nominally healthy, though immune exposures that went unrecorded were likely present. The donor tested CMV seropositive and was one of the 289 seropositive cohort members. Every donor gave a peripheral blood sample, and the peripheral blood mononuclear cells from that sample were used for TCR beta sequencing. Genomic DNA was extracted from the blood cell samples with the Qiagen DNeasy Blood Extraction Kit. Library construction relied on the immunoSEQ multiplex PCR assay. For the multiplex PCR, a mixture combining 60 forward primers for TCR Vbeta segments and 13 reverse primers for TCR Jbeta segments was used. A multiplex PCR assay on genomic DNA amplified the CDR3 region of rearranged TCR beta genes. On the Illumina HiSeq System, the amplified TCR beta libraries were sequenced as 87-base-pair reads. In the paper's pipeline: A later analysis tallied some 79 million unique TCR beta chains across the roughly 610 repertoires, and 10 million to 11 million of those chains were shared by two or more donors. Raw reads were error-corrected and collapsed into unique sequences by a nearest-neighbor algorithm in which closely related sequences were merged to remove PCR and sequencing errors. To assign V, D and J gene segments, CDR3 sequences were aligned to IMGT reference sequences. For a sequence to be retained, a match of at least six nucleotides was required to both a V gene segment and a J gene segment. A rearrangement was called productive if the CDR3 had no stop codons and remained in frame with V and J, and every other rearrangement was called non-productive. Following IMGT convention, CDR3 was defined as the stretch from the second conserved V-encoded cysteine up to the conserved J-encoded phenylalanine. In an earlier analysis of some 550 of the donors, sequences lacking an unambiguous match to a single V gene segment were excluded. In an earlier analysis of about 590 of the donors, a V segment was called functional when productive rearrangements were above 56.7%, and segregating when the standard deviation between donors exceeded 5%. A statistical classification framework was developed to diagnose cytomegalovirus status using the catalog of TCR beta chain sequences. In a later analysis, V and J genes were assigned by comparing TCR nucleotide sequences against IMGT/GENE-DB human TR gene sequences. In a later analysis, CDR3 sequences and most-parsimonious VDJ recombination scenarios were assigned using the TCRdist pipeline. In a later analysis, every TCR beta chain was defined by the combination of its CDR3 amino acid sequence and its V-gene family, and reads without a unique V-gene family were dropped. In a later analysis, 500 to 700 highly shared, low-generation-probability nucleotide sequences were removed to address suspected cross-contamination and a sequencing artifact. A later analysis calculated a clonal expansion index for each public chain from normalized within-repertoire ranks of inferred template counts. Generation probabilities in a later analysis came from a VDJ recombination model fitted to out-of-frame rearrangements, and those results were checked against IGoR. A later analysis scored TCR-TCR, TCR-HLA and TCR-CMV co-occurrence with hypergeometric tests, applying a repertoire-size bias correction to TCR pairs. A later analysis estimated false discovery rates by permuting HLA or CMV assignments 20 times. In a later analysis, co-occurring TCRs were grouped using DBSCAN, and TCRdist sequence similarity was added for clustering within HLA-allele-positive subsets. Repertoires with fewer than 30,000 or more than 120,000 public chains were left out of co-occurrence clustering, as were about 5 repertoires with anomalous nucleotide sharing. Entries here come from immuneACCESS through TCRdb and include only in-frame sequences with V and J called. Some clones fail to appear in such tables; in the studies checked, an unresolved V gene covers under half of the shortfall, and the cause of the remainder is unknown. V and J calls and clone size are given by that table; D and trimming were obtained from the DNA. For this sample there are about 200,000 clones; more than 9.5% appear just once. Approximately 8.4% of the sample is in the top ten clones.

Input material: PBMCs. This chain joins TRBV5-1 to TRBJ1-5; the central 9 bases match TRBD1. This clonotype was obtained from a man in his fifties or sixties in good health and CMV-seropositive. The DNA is TGCGCCAGCAGCCCACAGGGGGCTAGCAATCAGCCCCAGCATTTT. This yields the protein CASSPQGASNQPQHF.